The 3 T cell receptor beta chains below all came from one sample that was sequenced in a study of CD8+CD57+ T cells in acquired aplastic anemia. Patients chosen for sequencing had CD8+CD57+ cells that had expanded, as shown by flow cytometry. Researchers used genomic DNA as the template to profile TCR beta VDJ and CDR3. TCRdb re-derived calls from the reads in MiXCR, one entry per CDR3 protein. This table holds around 200,000 distinct CDR3 sequences, roughly 50% found once. The specimen was sorted CD4+, CD8+, or CD8+CD57+ T cells (not recorded which) from PBMCs. The receptors come from a human donor with aplastic anemia.

The DNA of the CDR3 is TGTGCCAGCAGCCAAGCGGGGACTGAAGCTTTCTTT. Its translation is CASSQAGTEAFF. This sequence joins TRBV14 and TRBJ1-1; no reliable D call. There are 12 residues in the CDR3. From germline, CDR1 is SGHDN and CDR2 FVKESK. V lost 1 base to trimming and J lost 5 bases, with 5 bases between them.

A word on this clonotype: Just one base apart from a much larger clone, this may be a read error. The chain recombines TRBV6-1 with TRBJ1-2, with D perhaps TRBD1 (5 bases). Germline V lookup: CDR1 MNHNS, CDR2 SASEGT. V gave up 6 bases and J gave up 3 bases, with 11 bases separating them. The CDR3 runs 13 residues. The CDR3 here is CASRDTGYYGYTF. The CDR3 DNA sequence: TGTGCCAGCAGAGATACAGGCTACTATGGCTACACCTTC.

The chain links TRBV20-1 to TRBJ2-7; 7 bases map to TRBD1. Germline CDR1 DFQATT, CDR2 SNEGSKA (reference sequence). This CDR3 region has 14 residues. J was trimmed by 7 bases and V by 1 base; bases with no gene match: 10. The CDR3 nucleotides are TGCAGTGCTAGAGGTAGGACAGGTCTGGGGGAGCAGTACTTC. Protein: CSARGRTGLGEQYF.